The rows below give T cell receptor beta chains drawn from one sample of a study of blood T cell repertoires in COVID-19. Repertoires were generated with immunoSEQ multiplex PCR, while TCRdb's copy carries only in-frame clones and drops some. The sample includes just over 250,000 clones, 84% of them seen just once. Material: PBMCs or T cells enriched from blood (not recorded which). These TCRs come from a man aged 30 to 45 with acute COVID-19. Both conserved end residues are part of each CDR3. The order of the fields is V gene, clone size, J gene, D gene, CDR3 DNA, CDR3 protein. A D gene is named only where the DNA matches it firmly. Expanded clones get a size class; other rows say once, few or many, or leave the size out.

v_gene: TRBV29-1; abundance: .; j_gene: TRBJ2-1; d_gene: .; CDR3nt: TGCAGCGTTGTTGCGGCTCACGCGGGGCAGTTCTTC; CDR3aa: CSVVAAHAGQFF
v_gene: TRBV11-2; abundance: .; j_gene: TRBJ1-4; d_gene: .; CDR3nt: TGTGCCAGCAGCTTAGGGGAGGGGGTCGATGGGACTAATGAAAAACTGTTTTTT; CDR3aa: CASSLGEGVDGTNEKLFF
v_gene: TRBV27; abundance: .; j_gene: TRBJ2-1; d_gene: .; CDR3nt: TGTGCCAGCAGGGGCCTTATCCTATACAATGAGCAGTTCTTC; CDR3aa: CASRGLILYNEQFF
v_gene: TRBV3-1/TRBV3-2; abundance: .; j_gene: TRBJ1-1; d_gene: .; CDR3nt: TGTGCCAGCAGCTTACAAGACGGGGAAGCTTTCTTT; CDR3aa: CASSLQDGEAFF
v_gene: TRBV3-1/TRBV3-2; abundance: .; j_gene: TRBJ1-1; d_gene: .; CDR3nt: TGTGCCAGCAGCCAAGATTTTCCAGGGATGAACACTGAAGCTTTCTTT; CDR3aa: CASSQDFPGMNTEAFF
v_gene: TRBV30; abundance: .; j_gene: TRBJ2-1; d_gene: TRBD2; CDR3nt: TGTGCCTGGAGCGAACTAGCGGGAGTGCTCTACAATGAGCAGTTCTTC; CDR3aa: CAWSELAGVLYNEQFF
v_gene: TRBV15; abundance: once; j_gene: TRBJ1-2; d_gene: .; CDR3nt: TGTGCCACCAGCACCCGAACCAGCGGACGTGGGAACTATGGCTACACCTTC; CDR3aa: CATSTRTSGRGNYGYTF
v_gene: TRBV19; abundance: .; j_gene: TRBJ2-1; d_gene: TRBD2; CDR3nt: TGTGCCAGTAACATGGGCTCGGGGACTAACAATGAGCAGTTCTTC; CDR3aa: CASNMGSGTNNEQFF
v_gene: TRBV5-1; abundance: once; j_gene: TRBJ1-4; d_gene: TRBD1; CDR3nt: TGCGCCAGCAGTCCAGGGGGCTCATATGAAAAACTGTTTTTT; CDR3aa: CASSPGGSYEKLFF
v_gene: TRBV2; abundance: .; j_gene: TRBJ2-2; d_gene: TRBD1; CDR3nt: TGTGCCAGCAGTGACGACCGACAGGGCGGCCGGGAGCTGTTTTTT; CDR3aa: CASSDDRQGGRELFF
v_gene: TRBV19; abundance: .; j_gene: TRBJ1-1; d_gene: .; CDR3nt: TGTGCCAGTAGTGTTATCAGGGTGTTTGGCACTGAAGCTTTCTTT; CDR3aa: CASSVIRVFGTEAFF
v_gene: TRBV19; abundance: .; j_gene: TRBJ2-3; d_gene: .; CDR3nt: TGTGCCAGTAGTACTCAGGGGTCCAGCACAGATACGCAGTATTTT; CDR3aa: CASSTQGSSTDTQYF
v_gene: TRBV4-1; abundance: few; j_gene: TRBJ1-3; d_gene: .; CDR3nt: TGCGCCAGCAGCCAAGATCGGGGGTCTGGAAACACCATATATTTT; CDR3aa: CASSQDRGSGNTIYF
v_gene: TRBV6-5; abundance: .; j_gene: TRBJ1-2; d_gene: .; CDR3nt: TGTGCCAGTCGGGACACTACTAACTATGGCTACACCTTC; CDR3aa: CASRDTTNYGYTF
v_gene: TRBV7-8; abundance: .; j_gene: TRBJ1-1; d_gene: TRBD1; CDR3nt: TGTGCCAGCAGCAGGGGACAGCTGAACACTGAAGCTTTCTTT; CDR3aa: CASSRGQLNTEAFF
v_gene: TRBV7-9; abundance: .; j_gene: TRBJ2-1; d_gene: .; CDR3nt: TGTGCCAGCAGCTTAAGAACGGGGGATGAGCAGTTCTTC; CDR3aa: CASSLRTGDEQFF
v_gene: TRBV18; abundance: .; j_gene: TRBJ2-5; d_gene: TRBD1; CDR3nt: TGTGCCAGCTCTCAACTTACCGGGACAGGGGTAGATGAGACCCAGTACTTC; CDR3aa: CASSQLTGTGVDETQYF
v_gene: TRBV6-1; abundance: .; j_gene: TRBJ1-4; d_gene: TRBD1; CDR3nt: TGTGCCAGCAGTGAATTGGGGACAGGGGTTGAAAAACTGTTTTTT; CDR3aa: CASSELGTGVEKLFF
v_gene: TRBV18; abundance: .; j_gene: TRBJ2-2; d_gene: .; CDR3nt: TGTGCAGGGGCGGACACCGGGGAGCTGTTTTTT; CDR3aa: CAGADTGELFF
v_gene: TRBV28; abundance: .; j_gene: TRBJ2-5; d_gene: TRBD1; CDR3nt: TGTGCCAGCAGTTTATTAGGACAGGGTCTGATGGAGACCCAGTACTTC; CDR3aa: CASSLLGQGLMETQYF
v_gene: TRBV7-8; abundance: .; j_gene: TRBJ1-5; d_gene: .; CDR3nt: TGTGCCAGCAGCTTAGGTCAGGGGAGCAATCAGCCCCAGCATTTT; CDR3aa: CASSLGQGSNQPQHF
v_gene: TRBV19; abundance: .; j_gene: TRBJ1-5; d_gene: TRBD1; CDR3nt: TGTGCCAGTAACGACCCCTTGGGGACAGGGGCAAGTCAGCCCCAGCATTTT; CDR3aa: CASNDPLGTGASQPQHF
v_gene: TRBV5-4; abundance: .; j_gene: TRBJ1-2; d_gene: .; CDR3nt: TGTGCCAGCAGCCGGGGGGGGTCAGACAGCAGCTACACCTTC; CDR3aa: CASSRGGSDSSYTF
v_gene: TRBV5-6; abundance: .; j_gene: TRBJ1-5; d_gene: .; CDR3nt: TGTGCCAGCAGCCTGAGCTTGGGCAATCAGCCCCAGCATTTT; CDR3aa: CASSLSLGNQPQHF
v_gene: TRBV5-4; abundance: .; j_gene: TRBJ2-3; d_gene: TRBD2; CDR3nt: TGTGCCAGCAGCTTGGGACTAGCGGGGGACCCCACAGATACGCAGTATTTT; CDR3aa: CASSLGLAGDPTDTQYF
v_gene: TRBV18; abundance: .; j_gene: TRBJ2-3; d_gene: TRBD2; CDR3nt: TGTGCCAGCTCTGCCTGGACTAGCGGCACAGATACGCAGTATTTT; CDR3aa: CASSAWTSGTDTQYF
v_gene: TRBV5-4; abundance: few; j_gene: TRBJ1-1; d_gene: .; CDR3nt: TGTGCCAGCAGCTTCGGGGGAGAGAACACTGAAGCTTTCTTT; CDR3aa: CASSFGGENTEAFF
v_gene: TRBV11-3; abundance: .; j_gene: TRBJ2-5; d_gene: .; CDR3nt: TGTGCCAGCAGCTTAGAGGCTAGCCACACCGGGGAGACCCAGTACTTC; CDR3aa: CASSLEASHTGETQYF
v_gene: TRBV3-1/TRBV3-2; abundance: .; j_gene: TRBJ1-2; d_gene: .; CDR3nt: TGTGCCAGCAGCACTACCTTGGGCGGAGGTGGCTACACCTTC; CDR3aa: CASSTTLGGGGYTF
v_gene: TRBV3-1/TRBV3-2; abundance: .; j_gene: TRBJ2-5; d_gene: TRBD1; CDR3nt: TGTGCCAGCAGCCAGATTGGGACAGGGGGGGAGACCCAGTACTTC; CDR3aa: CASSQIGTGGETQYF
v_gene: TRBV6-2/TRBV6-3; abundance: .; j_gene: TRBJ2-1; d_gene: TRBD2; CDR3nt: TGTGCCAGCAGCGATAGCGGGAGGTTTCGGAATGAGCAGTTCTTC; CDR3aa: CASSDSGRFRNEQFF
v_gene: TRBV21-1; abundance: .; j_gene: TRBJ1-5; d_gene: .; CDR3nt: TGTGCCAGCAGCAGGGGGCGACAGCCCCAGCATTTT; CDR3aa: CASSRGRQPQHF